This TCR beta chain was documented in a study of blood T cells in healthy people across ages. Germline CDR1 reads MNHEY; CDR2 reads SMNVEV (reference sequence). The length of the CDR3 is 15 residues. The germline V and J ends were trimmed by 0 bases and 9 bases, with 12 bases remaining between them. For the second PCR, which ran for roughly 6 to 12 cycles, a sample-barcoded 5' primer and a J-beta primer mix were used. TCRdb re-called the 5' RACE reads with MiXCR, one entry per CDR3 protein. The table lists about 700,000 distinct CDR3 sequences, 32% of them singletons. This chain uses TRBV27 with TRBJ1-6; D not resolved. The receptor was derived from a woman aged 80 or over in good health. The sequencing sample was made of blood. CDR3 in DNA: TGTGCCAGCAGTTTATCCAAGGGAGTCTCTTCACCCCTCCACTTT. Its translation: CASSLSKGVSSPLHF.